A selection of T cell receptor beta chains follows, all from one sample in a study of cytomegalovirus exposure and HLA in healthy donors. Method: immunoSEQ multiplex PCR; TCRdb's copy keeps in-frame clones and lacks some. Of roughly 130,000 clones in the sample, approximately 84% were seen once. The sequenced sample was PBMCs. These TCRs come from a woman between 25 and 40 years old in good health and CMV-seronegative. Both conserved end residues are part of each CDR3.

V gene,CDR3 protein
TRBV7-9,CASSLAGQGIAGNTIYF
TRBV4-2,CASSQDRRTGTGVHEQYF
TRBV6-5,CASSYGTGLSGNTIYF
TRBV2,CASRGGQGDNQPQHF
TRBV7-3,CASSLTGTNTGELFF
TRBV7-2,CASRAKWGQGLHTQYF
TRBV18,CASSPYQGNTEAFF
TRBV7-2,CASREVNSPLHF
TRBV7-9,CASSFGEGKLFF
TRBV9,CASSVNPSQKIDTQYF
TRBV9,CASSLGTGGEQYF
TRBV5-1,CASSFEPPGQTRNEKLFF
TRBV6-6,CASSSRTGGSLTEAFF
TRBV6-6,CASRSLRLTSTDTQYF
TRBV6-5,CASSRGESSFEKLFF
TRBV6-5,CASSYSRNRGPGEQYF
TRBV18,CASSPAEGRTYEQYF
TRBV7-3,CASSLRAGANTGELFF
TRBV6-6,CASSYRGTAFGNEQFF
TRBV2,CASSAGTHTYNEQFF
TRBV10-3,CAISGTVFNQPQHF